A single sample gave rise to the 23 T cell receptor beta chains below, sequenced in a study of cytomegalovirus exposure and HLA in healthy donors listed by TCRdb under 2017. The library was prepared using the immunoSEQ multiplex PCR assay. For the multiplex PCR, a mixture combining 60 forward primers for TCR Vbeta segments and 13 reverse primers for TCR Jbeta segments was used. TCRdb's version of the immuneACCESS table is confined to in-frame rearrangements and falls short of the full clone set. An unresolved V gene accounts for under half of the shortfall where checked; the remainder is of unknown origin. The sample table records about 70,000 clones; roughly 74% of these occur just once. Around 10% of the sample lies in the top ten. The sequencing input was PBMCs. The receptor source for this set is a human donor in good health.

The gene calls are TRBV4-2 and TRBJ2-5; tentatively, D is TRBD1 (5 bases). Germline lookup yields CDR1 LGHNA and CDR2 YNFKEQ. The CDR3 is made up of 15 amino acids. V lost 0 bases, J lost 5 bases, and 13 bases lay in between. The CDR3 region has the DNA TGTGCCAGCAGCCAAGATTCAGGGTTGGGCGAGACCCAGTACTTC. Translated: CASSQDSGLGETQYF.

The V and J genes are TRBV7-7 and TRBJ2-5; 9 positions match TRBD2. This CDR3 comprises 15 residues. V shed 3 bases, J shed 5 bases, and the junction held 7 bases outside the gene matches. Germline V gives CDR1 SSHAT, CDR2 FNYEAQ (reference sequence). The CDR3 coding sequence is TGTGCCAGCAGCTTGGGGGTAGCGGGAGAGGAGACCCAGTACTTC. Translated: CASSLGVAGEETQYF.

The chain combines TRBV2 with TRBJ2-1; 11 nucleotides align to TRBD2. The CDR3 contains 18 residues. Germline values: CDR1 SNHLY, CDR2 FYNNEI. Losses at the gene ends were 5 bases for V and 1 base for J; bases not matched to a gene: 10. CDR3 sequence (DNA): TGTGCCAGCAGTAAAAGGCTAGCGGGAGGATCGTCCTACAATGAGCAGTTCTTC. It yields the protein CASSKRLAGGSSYNEQFF.

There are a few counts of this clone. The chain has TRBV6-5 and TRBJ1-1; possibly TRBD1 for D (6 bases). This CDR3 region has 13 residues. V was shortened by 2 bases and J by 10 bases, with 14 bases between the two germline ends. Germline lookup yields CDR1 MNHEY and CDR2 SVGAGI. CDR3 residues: CASSYGGRGGAFF. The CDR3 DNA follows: TGTGCCAGCAGTTACGGGGGCCGAGGGGGAGCTTTCTTT.

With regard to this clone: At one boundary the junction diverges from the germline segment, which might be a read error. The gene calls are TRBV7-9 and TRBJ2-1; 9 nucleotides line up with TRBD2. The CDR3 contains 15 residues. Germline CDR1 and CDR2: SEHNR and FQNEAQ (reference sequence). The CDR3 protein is CSSSLGGLASDEQFF. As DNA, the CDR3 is TGTTCCAGCAGCTTAGGGGGACTAGCTAGTGATGAGCAGTTCTTC.

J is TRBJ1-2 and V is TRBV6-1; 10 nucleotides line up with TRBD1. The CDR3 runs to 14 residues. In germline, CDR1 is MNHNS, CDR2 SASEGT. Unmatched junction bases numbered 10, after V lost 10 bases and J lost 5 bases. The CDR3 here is CATLFGTGAYGYTF. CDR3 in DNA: TGTGCCACCCTTTTCGGGACAGGGGCATATGGCTACACCTTC.

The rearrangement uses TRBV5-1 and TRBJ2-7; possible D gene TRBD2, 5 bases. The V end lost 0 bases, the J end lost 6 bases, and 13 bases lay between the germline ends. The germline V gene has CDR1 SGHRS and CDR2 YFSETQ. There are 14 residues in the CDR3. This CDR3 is CASSLDAGPTEQYF. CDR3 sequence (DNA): TGCGCCAGCAGCTTGGATGCGGGCCCGACCGAGCAGTACTTC.

DNA of the CDR3: TGTGCCAGCAGCCCCCGGGACTCCTTCGGCGGGGAGCAGTACTTC. Amino acids: CASSPRDSFGGEQYF. The genes are TRBV9 and TRBJ2-7; weak D call: TRBD2 (6 bases). Germline V gene lookup returns CDR1 SGDLS and CDR2 YYNGEE. The CDR3 spans 15 residues. V lost 4 bases and J lost 7, with 21 bases in between.

CDR3 sequence: CSAPTPGGQYF. The DNA for the CDR3 is TGCAGTGCTCCCACACCCGGGGGACAGTACTTC. The V call is TRBV20-1, the J call TRBJ2-7; possible D gene TRBD2, 6 bases. V shed 5 bases and J shed 10 bases, with 15 bases lying between them. This CDR3 region has 11 residues. Germline CDR1 and CDR2: DFQATT and SNEGSKA (reference sequence).

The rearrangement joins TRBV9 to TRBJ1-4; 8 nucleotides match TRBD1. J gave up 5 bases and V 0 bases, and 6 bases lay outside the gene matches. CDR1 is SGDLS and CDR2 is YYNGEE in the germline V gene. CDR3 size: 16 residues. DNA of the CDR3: TGTGCCAGCAGCGTAGATGGGGGACAGGCAAATGAAAAACTGTTTTTT. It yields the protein CASSVDGGQANEKLFF.

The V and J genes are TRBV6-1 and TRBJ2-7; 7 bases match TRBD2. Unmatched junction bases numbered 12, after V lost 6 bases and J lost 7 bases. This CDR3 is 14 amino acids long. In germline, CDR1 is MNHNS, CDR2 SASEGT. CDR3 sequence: CASRRASGPREQYF. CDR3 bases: TGTGCCAGCAGGAGGGCTAGCGGCCCTCGGGAGCAGTACTTC.

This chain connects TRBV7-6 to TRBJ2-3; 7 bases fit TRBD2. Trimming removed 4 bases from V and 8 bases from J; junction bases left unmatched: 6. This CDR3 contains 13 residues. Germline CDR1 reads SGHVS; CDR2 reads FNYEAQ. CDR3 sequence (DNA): TGTGCCAGCAGCTATACCTTAGCGGGTACGCAGTATTTT. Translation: CASSYTLAGTQYF.

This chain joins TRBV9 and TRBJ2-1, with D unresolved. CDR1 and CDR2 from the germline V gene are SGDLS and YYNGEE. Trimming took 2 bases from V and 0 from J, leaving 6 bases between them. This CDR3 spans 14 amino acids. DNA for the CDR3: TGTGCCAGCAGCGTGGCACACTCCTACAATGAGCAGTTCTTC. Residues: CASSVAHSYNEQFF.

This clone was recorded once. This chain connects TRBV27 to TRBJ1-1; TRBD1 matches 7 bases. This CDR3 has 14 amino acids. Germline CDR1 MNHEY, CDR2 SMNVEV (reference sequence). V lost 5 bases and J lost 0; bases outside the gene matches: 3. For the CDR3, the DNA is TGTGCCAGCAGTATTACAGGGGTGAACACTGAAGCTTTCTTT. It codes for CASSITGVNTEAFF.

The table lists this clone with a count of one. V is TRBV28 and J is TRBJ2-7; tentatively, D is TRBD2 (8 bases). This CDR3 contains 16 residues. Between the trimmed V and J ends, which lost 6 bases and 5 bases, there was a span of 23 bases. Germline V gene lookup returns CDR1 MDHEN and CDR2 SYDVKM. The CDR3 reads CASSRPGGSGGHEQYF. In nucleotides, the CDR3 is TGTGCCAGCAGCCGCCCAGGGGGGAGCGGGGGCCACGAGCAGTACTTC.

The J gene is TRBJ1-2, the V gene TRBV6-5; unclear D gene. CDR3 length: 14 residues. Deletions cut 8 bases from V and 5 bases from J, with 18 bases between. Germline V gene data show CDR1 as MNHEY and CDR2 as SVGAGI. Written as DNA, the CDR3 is TGTGCCAGCGGGGAAATGGGAGAACCTTATGGCTACACCTTC. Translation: CASGEMGEPYGYTF.

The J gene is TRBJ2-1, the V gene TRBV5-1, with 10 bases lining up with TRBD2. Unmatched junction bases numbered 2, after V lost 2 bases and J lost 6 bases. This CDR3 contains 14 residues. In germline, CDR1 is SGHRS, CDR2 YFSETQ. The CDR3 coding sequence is TGCGCCAGCAGCTTCCAGCGGGAGGGCAATGAGCAGTTCTTC. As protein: CASSFQREGNEQFF.

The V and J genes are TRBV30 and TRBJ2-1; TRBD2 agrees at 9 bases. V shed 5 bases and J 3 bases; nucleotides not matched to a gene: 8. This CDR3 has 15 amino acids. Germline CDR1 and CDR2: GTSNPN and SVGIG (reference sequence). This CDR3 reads CAWGTGTSYYNEQFF. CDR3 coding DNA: TGTGCCTGGGGCACCGGGACTAGCTACTACAATGAGCAGTTCTTC.

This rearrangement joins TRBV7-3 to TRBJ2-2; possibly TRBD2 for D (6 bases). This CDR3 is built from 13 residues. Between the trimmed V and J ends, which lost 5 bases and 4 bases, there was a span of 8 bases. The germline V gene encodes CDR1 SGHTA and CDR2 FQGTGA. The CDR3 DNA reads TGTGCCAGCAGCCCAGCGGGCACCGGGGAGCTGTTTTTT. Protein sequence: CASSPAGTGELFF.

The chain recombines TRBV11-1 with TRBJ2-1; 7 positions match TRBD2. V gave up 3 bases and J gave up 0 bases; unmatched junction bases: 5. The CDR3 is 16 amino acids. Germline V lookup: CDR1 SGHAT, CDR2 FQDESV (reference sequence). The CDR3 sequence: CASSLASGSSYNEQFF. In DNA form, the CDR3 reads TGTGCCAGCAGCTTGGCTAGCGGAAGCTCCTACAATGAGCAGTTCTTC.

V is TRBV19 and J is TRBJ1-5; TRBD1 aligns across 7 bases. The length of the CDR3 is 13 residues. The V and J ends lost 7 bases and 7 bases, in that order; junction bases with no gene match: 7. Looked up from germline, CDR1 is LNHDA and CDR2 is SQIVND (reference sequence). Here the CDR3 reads CASTSTGQQPQHF. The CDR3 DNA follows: TGTGCCAGTACTTCGACAGGGCAACAGCCCCAGCATTTT.

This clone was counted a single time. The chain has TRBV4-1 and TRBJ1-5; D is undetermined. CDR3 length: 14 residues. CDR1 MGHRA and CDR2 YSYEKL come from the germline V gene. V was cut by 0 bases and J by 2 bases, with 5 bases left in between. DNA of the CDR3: TGCGCCAGCAGCCAAGAGTCCGGCAATCAGCCCCAGCATTTT. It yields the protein CASSQESGNQPQHF.

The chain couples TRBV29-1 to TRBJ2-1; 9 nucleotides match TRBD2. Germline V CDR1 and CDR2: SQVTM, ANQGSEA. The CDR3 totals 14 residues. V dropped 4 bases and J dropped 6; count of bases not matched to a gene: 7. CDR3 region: CSVVGLAGVNEQFF. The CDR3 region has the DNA TGCAGCGTTGTCGGGTTAGCGGGAGTCAATGAGCAGTTCTTC.